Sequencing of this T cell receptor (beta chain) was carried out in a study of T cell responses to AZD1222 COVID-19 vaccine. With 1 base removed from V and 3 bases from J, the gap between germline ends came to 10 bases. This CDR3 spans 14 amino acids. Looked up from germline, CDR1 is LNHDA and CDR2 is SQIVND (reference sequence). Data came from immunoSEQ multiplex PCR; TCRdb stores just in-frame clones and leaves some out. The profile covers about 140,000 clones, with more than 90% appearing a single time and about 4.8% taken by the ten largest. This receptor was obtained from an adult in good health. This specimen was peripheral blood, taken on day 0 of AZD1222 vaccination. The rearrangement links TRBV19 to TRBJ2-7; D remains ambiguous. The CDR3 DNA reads TGTGCCAGTAGTATAGGAGACACCTACTACGAGCAGTACTTC. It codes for CASSIGDTYYEQYF.